This TCR beta chain was identified during a study of beta chain features in type 1 diabetes. Study summary: Patients looked much like healthy donors when it came to age, gender and cell yields.

Expressed TCRB transcripts were sequenced after all isolated RNA was converted to cDNA. Data came from immunoSEQ multiplex PCR; TCRdb stores just in-frame clones and leaves some out. The sample lists about 250,000 clones, roughly 15% occurring once. The CDR3 runs to 13 residues. The germline gives CDR1 MGHDK, CDR2 SYGVNS. J gave up 4 bases and V 7 bases, and 2 bases lay outside the gene matches. Sequencing was performed on naive CD4+ T cells from blood. The chain uses TRBV25-1 and TRBJ1-5, with 9 nucleotides matching TRBD1. The clonotype originates from a middle-aged woman in good health. CDR3 in amino acids: CASNGQGNQPQHF. In nucleotides, the CDR3 is TGTGCCAGCAATGGACAGGGGAATCAGCCCCAGCATTTT.